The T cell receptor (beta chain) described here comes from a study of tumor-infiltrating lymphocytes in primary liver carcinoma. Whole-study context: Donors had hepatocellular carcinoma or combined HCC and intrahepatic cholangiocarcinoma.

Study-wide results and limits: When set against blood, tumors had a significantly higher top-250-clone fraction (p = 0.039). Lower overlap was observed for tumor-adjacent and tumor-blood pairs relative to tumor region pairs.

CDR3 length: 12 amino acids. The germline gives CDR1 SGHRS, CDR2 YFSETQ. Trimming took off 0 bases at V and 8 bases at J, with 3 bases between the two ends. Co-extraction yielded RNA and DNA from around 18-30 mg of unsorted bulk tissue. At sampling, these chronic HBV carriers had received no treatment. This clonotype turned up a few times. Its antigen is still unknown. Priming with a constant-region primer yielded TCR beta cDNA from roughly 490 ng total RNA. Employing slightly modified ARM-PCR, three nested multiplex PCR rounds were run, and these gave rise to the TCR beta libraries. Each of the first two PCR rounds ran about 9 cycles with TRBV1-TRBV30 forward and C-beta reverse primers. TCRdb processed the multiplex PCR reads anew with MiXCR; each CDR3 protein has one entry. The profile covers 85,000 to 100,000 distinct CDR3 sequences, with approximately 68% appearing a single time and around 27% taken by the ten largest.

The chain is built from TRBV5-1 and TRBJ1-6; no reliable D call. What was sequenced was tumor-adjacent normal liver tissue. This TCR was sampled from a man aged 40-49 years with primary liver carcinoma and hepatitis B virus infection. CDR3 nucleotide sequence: TGCGCCAGCAGCTTGGCGGATTCACCCCTCCACTTT. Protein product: CASSLADSPLHF.